This TCR beta chain was identified during a study of T cells after yellow fever vaccination. As for the study in general: Any fraction with a low cell number was prepared using SMART-Seq v4 Ultra Low Input.

Template switching with 5'RACE generated the TCR cDNA and added a universal primer site and UMIs. MiXCR was run by TCRdb on the 5' RACE reads, yielding one entry per CDR3 protein. The sample has some 320,000 distinct CDR3 sequences; approximately 4% are singletons. The V and J ends lost 6 bases and 6 bases, in that order; junction bases with no gene match: 10. This CDR3 is built from 15 residues. As regards this clonotype: What it recognizes is unknown.

General study points: Most clones from primary vaccination resurfaced after the booster (around 95% CD4, around 90% CD8). Weaker overall, the secondary response nonetheless peaked faster (day 5 versus 15).

The chain employs TRBV12-3 or TRBV12-4 and TRBJ1-2; 10 positions agree with TRBD1. Sequencing was performed on PBMCs, taken 15 days after the yellow fever booster vaccination. The source of this sequence is a man younger than 35 who received the YFV17D yellow fever vaccine. This CDR3 is CASRHSDRGLNGYTF. The CDR3 DNA sequence: TGTGCCAGCAGACACTCCGACAGGGGGCTTAATGGCTACACCTTC.